This entry lists 4 T cell receptor beta chains sequenced from one sample in a study of cytomegalovirus exposure and HLA in healthy donors. The PCR had 60 Vbeta and 13 Jbeta primers. Produced via immunoSEQ multiplex PCR; TCRdb's table is partial and in-frame only. This sample yields roughly 130,000 clones, of which about four fifths are seen a single time; around 4.1% belongs to the top ten. Specimen: PBMCs. All receptors come from a woman in her thirties or forties in good health and CMV-seronegative.

The chain joins TRBV6-1 to TRBJ2-7, with TRBD2 identical over 10 bases. The CDR3 is 14 amino acids. Looked up from germline, CDR1 is MNHNS and CDR2 is SASEGT. V shed 5 bases, J shed 3 bases, and the junction held 4 bases outside the gene matches. The CDR3 is CASSWTSGVYEQYF. The DNA for the CDR3 is TGTGCCAGCAGTTGGACTAGCGGAGTCTACGAGCAGTACTTC.

The chain employs TRBV6-5 and TRBJ1-6, with 7 bases matching TRBD1. CDR3 length equals 15 residues. V was clipped by 7 bases and J by 10 bases; unmatched bases: 13. Per the germline V gene, CDR1 is MNHEY and CDR2 is SVGAGI. This CDR3 reads CASTPTDRVYSPLHF. CDR3 bases: TGTGCCAGCACCCCGACCGACAGGGTATACTCACCCCTCCACTTT.

This clone was seen more than once but under ten times. The chain has TRBV5-1 and TRBJ1-2; D is unresolved. With 0 bases removed from V and 6 bases from J, the gap between germline ends came to 15 bases. This CDR3 is 15 amino acids long. Germline CDR1 SGHRS, CDR2 YFSETQ. The CDR3 reads CASSLDSTRTDGYTF. The CDR3 DNA is TGCGCCAGCAGCTTGGATTCGACACGAACCGATGGCTACACCTTC.

There are a few counts of this clone. The J gene is TRBJ1-4, the V gene TRBV5-6; 10 positions agree with TRBD1. This CDR3 region has 13 residues. V was pared by 0 bases and J by 10 bases, with 0 bases of the junction left unmatched. The germline V gene has CDR1 SGHDT and CDR2 YYEEEE. The CDR3 region is CASSLGTGGKLFF. CDR3 sequence (DNA): TGTGCCAGCAGCTTGGGGACAGGGGGAAAACTGTTTTTT.